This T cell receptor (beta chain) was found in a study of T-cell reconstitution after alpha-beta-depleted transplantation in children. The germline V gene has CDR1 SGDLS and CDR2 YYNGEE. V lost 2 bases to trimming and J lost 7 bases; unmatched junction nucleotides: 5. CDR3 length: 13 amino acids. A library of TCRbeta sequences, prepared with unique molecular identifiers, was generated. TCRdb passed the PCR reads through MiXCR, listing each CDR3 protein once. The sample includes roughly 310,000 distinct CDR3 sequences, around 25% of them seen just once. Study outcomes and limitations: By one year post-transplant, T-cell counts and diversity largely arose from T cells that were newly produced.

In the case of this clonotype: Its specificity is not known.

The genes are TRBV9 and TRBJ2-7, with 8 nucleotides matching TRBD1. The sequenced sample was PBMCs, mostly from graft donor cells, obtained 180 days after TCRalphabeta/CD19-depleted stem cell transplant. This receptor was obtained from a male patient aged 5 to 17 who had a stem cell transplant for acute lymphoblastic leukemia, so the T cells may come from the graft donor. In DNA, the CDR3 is TGTGCCAGCAGCGTTGGACAGGGTCTAGAGCAGTACTTC. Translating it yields CASSVGQGLEQYF.